These 28 T cell receptor beta chains were sequenced from one sample in a study of T cell therapy after organ transplantation. Repertoires were generated with immunoSEQ multiplex PCR, while TCRdb's copy carries only in-frame clones and drops some. The sample has about 20,000 clones; 84% are singletons. As to time point: 20-29 weeks after completion of therapy. These receptors have no known antigen. Sequencing was performed on CD8+ T cells from blood, taken after autologous CMV-specific T cell therapy. These receptors were collected from a human patient who had received a solid organ transplant and had CMV disease. Some T cells may be the graft donor's.

The chain is built from TRBV6-5 and TRBJ2-7; TRBD2 agrees at 7 bases. Germline CDR1 is MNHEY and CDR2 is SVGAGI. V lost 1 base to trimming and J lost 2 bases; unmatched junction nucleotides: 5. The CDR3 has 15 residues. The CDR3 bases are TGTGCCAGCAGTTACTGGGGGGGGACCACCTACGAGCAGTACTTC. Translated: CASSYWGGTTYEQYF.

The gene calls are TRBV5-8 and TRBJ2-2; D remains unclear. CDR3 length: 14 amino acids. V lost 0 bases and J lost 3, with 6 bases in between. The germline gives CDR1 SGHTS, CDR2 YDEGEE. The DNA for the CDR3 is TGTGCCAGCAGCTTGGCCATATACACCGGGGAGCTGTTTTTT. Residues: CASSLAIYTGELFF.

Turning to this clone: This specimen includes other DNA sequences encoding the same CDR3. The V gene is TRBV28, the J gene TRBJ2-7; D remains ambiguous. The V end lost 5 bases, the J end lost 4 bases, and 9 bases lay between the germline ends. This CDR3 spans 12 amino acids. Germline assignment: CDR1 MDHEN and CDR2 SYDVKM. DNA for the CDR3: TGTGCCAGCAGTCCCGCCCAGTACGAGCAGTACTTC. Encoded protein: CASSPAQYEQYF.

This chain connects TRBV4-2 to TRBJ2-7; maybe TRBD1 (6 bases). Germline V gene lookup returns CDR1 LGHNA and CDR2 YNFKEQ. This CDR3 comprises 14 residues. Trimming shortened V by 1 base and J by 7 bases, and 14 bases separated the two germline ends. The CDR3 sequence is CASSQGTVADEQYF. The CDR3 nucleotides are TGTGCCAGCAGCCAAGGGACAGTGGCGGATGAGCAGTACTTC.

This clone was seen more than once but under ten times. Within the sample, other DNA sequences also encode this same CDR3. V gene TRBV11-2 combines with J gene TRBJ1-2; D uncertain. CDR1 SGHAT and CDR2 FQNNGV come from the germline V gene. The ends were cut back, 1 base at V and 7 bases at J, with 7 bases in the middle. There are 12 residues in the CDR3. The CDR3 sequence: CASSLVRGGYTF. The CDR3 DNA reads as TGTGCCAGCAGCTTAGTCCGGGGTGGCTACACCTTC.

The J gene is TRBJ2-5, the V gene TRBV7-6; TRBD1 agrees at 12 bases. Losses at the gene ends were 5 bases for V and 1 base for J; bases not matched to a gene: 5. The CDR3 is 16 amino acids. CDR1 is SGHVS and CDR2 is FNYEAQ in the germline V gene. In DNA, the CDR3 is TGTGCCAGCAGCGTATTGGGACAGGGGGCCCAAGAGACCCAGTACTTC. Protein sequence: CASSVLGQGAQETQYF.

The chain joins TRBV4-3 to TRBJ2-1; possible D gene TRBD2, 6 bases. CDR3 size: 13 residues. Trimming took 1 base from V and 12 from J, leaving 13 bases between them. Looked up from germline, CDR1 is LGHNA and CDR2 is YSLEER. The CDR3 loop is CASSQGLLARQFF. In DNA, the CDR3 is TGCGCCAGCAGCCAAGGGTTACTAGCAAGGCAGTTCTTC.

V is TRBV9 and J is TRBJ1-5; D gene uncertain. The V end lost 0 bases, the J end lost 4 bases, and 8 bases lay between the germline ends. This CDR3 is built from 14 residues. From germline, CDR1 is SGDLS and CDR2 YYNGEE. The CDR3 DNA reads as TGTGCCAGCAGCGTAGAACCGCGGAATCAGCCCCAGCATTTT. Translation: CASSVEPRNQPQHF. The full variable domain, with the rest looked up from reference TRBV9 and TRBJ1-5, is DSGVTQTPKHLITATGQRVTLRCSPRSGDLSVYWYQQSLDQGLQFLIQYYNGEERAKGNILERFSAQQFPDLHSELNLSSLELGDSALYFCASSVEPRNQPQHFGDGTRLSIL.

V usage is TRBV28 and J usage is TRBJ2-3, with D uncertain. The V gene lost 7 bases and the J gene lost 0 bases, with 11 bases spanning the gap. The CDR3 totals 14 residues. Looked up from germline, CDR1 is MDHEN and CDR2 is SYDVKM. CDR3 nucleotide sequence: TGTGCCAGCACCCCAGGCTTTAGCACAGATACGCAGTATTTT. Translating it yields CASTPGFSTDTQYF.

The chain recombines TRBV6-5 with TRBJ2-2; D is unclear. There are 11 residues in the CDR3. Germline V gene data show CDR1 as MNHEY and CDR2 as SVGAGI. V gave up 6 bases and J gave up 4 bases, with 3 bases separating them. The CDR3 DNA reads as TGTGCCAGCAGCGTCACCGGGGAGCTGTTTTTT. It is translated as CASSVTGELFF.

V usage is TRBV11-2 and J usage is TRBJ1-3; weak D call: TRBD1 (6 bases). The CDR3 sequence is 17 residues long. From germline, CDR1 is SGHAT and CDR2 FQNNGV. The ends were cut back, 4 bases at V and 4 bases at J, with 20 bases in the middle. CDR3 sequence reads: CASSSIFGGGGGNTIYF. CDR3 nucleotide sequence: TGTGCCAGCAGCTCGATATTTGGGGGCGGTGGCGGAAACACCATATATTTT.

The V gene is TRBV2, the J gene TRBJ2-5, with D possibly being TRBD1 (6 bases). CDR1 is SNHLY and CDR2 is FYNNEI in the germline V gene. CDR3 size: 14 residues. Trimming shortened V by 3 bases and J by 1 base, and 9 bases separated the two germline ends. CDR3 loop: CASSEDSGQETQYF. The DNA of the CDR3 is TGTGCCAGCAGTGAGGACAGTGGCCAAGAGACCCAGTACTTC.

The chain uses TRBV6-6 and TRBJ2-2, with 10 nucleotides matching TRBD2. CDR3 size: 16 residues. V dropped 7 bases and J dropped 0; count of bases not matched to a gene: 5. From germline, CDR1 is MNHNY and CDR2 SVGAGI (reference sequence). The chain's CDR3 is CASTPSGGANTGELFF. CDR3 DNA sequence: TGTGCCAGCACCCCCAGCGGGGGGGCGAACACCGGGGAGCTGTTTTTT.

This clone was detected ten times or more. The V call is TRBV10-3, the J call TRBJ1-5; D ambiguous. The V gene's germline CDR1 is ENHRY and CDR2 SYGVKD. V was pared by 0 bases and J by 0 bases, with 9 bases between. The CDR3 consists of 16 residues. The CDR3 nucleotides are TGTGCCATCAGTGAGTCTCGAGCAGGTAGCAATCAGCCCCAGCATTTT. Encoded protein: CAISESRAGSNQPQHF.

This clone was counted a few times. This chain joins TRBV5-4 and TRBJ1-2, with TRBD1 as a possible D gene (5 bases). Trimming removed 5 bases at V and 4 bases at J, with 15 bases between. The CDR3 consists of 14 residues. Germline V gives CDR1 SGHNT, CDR2 YYREEE (reference sequence). DNA for the CDR3: TGTGCCAGCAGGGAAGGGGCGGGGACCTATGGCTACACCTTC. Its translation is CASREGAGTYGYTF.

This chain uses TRBV7-9 with TRBJ2-1; no firm D call. CDR3 length equals 11 residues. V was shortened by 3 bases and J by 8 bases, with 5 bases between the two germline ends. The germline gives CDR1 SEHNR, CDR2 FQNEAQ (reference sequence). CDR3 in amino acids: CASSFADEQFF. The CDR3 nucleotides are TGTGCCAGCAGCTTCGCGGATGAGCAGTTCTTC. Full variable domain (rest looked up from reference TRBV7-9 and TRBJ2-1): DTGVSQNPRHKITKRGQNVTFRCDPISEHNRLYWYRQTLGQGPEFLTYFQNEAQLEKSRLLSDRFSAERPKGSFSTLEIQRTEQGDSAMYLCASSFADEQFFGPGTRLTVL.

This clone was seen a single time. This sequence joins TRBV27 and TRBJ1-2; possibly TRBD1 for D (5 bases). Germline V gene data show CDR1 as MNHEY and CDR2 as SMNVEV (reference sequence). Trimming shortened V by 0 bases and J by 7 bases, and 9 bases separated the two germline ends. The CDR3 spans 13 residues. CDR3 nucleotides: TGTGCCAGCAGTTTATCCGGGGCCGCTGGCTACACCTTC. Translating gives CASSLSGAAGYTF.

The rearrangement uses TRBV4-1 and TRBJ1-6; D is perhaps TRBD1 (5 bases). The CDR3 spans 18 residues. The germline gives CDR1 MGHRA, CDR2 YSYEKL. V was trimmed by 1 base and J by 5 bases, leaving 18 bases between them. This chain's CDR3 is CASSQGRQGVGNNSPLHF. As DNA, the CDR3 is TGCGCCAGCAGCCAAGGGCGGCAGGGAGTGGGCAATAATTCACCCCTCCACTTT.

In nucleotides, the CDR3 is TGTGCCAGCAGTTTCGGGACAGGGGAATACGAGCAGTACTTC. Translation: CASSFGTGEYEQYF. The gene calls are TRBV27 and TRBJ2-7; the match to TRBD1 covers 10 bases. Germline V gives CDR1 MNHEY, CDR2 SMNVEV (reference sequence). This CDR3 region has 14 residues. Trimming took 3 bases from V and 4 from J; bases not matched to a gene: 3.

The chain uses TRBV9 and TRBJ1-1; D call uncertain. In germline, CDR1 is SGDLS, CDR2 YYNGEE. The V end lost 4 bases, the J end lost 0 bases, and 16 bases lay between the germline ends. This CDR3 region has 16 residues. CDR3 nucleotides: TGTGCCAGCAGCCCACTCAAAACCAGCATGAACACTGAAGCTTTCTTT. Translated: CASSPLKTSMNTEAFF. Based on the CDR3 plus reference TRBV9 and TRBJ1-1, the full variable domain is DSGVTQTPKHLITATGQRVTLRCSPRSGDLSVYWYQQSLDQGLQFLIQYYNGEERAKGNILERFSAQQFPDLHSELNLSSLELGDSALYFCASSPLKTSMNTEAFFGQGTRLTVV.

The V and J genes are TRBV6-1 and TRBJ1-2; a weak D match, TRBD1 (6 bases). V was clipped by 10 bases and J by 6 bases, with 12 bases between them. Germline V CDR1 and CDR2: MNHNS, SASEGT. There are 11 residues in the CDR3. CDR3 loop: CANRGQHGYTF. In DNA, the CDR3 is TGTGCCAACCGAGGACAGCATGGCTACACCTTC.

The rearrangement uses TRBV6-6 and TRBJ1-2; 11 bases fit TRBD1. This CDR3 region has 15 residues. Germline V lookup: CDR1 MNHNY, CDR2 SVGAGI (reference sequence). The junction had 6 bases not matched to a gene; V was cut back by 4 bases and J by 5 bases. The DNA of the CDR3 is TGTGCCAGCAGTTTCAAGGGGACAGGGGGTTATGGCTACACCTTC. Its translation is CASSFKGTGGYGYTF.

The V gene is TRBV4-3, the J gene TRBJ1-4, with D possibly matching TRBD1 (5 bases). This CDR3 has 17 residues. In germline, CDR1 is LGHNA, CDR2 YSLEER. V was trimmed by 0 bases and J by 8 bases, leaving 19 bases between them. The CDR3: CASSQDIVTRGREKLFF. As DNA, the CDR3 is TGCGCCAGCAGCCAAGATATAGTAACAAGGGGTAGGGAAAAACTGTTTTTT.

This chain links TRBV6-5 with TRBJ2-7; D is perhaps TRBD1 (5 bases). The germline CDR1 and CDR2 sequences are MNHEY and SVGAGI. The CDR3 has 13 amino acids. V lost 6 bases and J 5 bases, leaving 14 bases between the germline ends. The CDR3 here is CASSWGSLNEQYF. CDR3 nucleotide sequence: TGTGCCAGCAGCTGGGGCTCCCTGAACGAGCAGTACTTC.

This clone is a singleton in its sample. The CDR3 is CASSLVLGWEQFF. The DNA of the CDR3 is TGTGCCAGCAGCTTAGTTCTAGGCTGGGAGCAGTTCTTC. The chain recombines TRBV11-2 with TRBJ2-1; D not resolved. This CDR3 has 13 residues. CDR1 and CDR2 from the germline V gene are SGHAT and FQNNGV. Between the trimmed V and J ends, which lost 1 base and 10 bases, there was a span of 11 bases.

The chain recombines TRBV10-1 with TRBJ2-3; 7 nucleotides line up with TRBD2. The CDR3 runs 16 residues. Germline assignment: CDR1 WNHNN and CDR2 SYGVQD (reference sequence). The V gene end was trimmed by 4 bases and the J gene end by 5 bases; junction bases not matched to a gene: 12. The CDR3 DNA sequence: TGCGCCAGCAGTGGCGGGGCTAGCGGCCCCGAAGATACGCAGTATTTT. Protein: CASSGGASGPEDTQYF.

The chain employs TRBV4-2 and TRBJ2-7, with D perhaps assigned TRBD1 or TRBD2 (5 bases each). Germline V gene lookup returns CDR1 LGHNA and CDR2 YNFKEQ. V was pared by 4 bases and J by 3 bases, with 13 bases between. The CDR3 has 14 residues. The CDR3 nucleotides are TGTGCCAGCAGCCCCGGGGACGACGACTACGAGCAGTACTTC. Its translation is CASSPGDDDYEQYF.

V usage is TRBV4-3 and J usage is TRBJ1-2; D is perhaps TRBD1 (6 bases). CDR1 LGHNA and CDR2 YSLEER come from the germline V gene. V dropped 4 bases and J dropped 8 bases, with 14 bases sitting between them. This CDR3 has 13 amino acids. The CDR3 loop is CASSLGPGAGYTF. The CDR3 DNA is TGCGCCAGCAGCCTAGGGCCAGGGGCCGGCTACACCTTC.